The 14 T cell receptor beta chains below were found in one sample sequenced in a study of blood T cell repertoires in COVID-19. The assay was immunoSEQ multiplex PCR, and TCRdb's table has in-frame clones only and misses some. The sample yields 200,000 to 250,000 clones, about 87% seen once. The specimen was peripheral blood. Receptors originate from a man between 65 and 85 years old with acute or convalescent COVID-19.

The rearrangement links TRBV4-3 to TRBJ2-2; 7 bases are a match to TRBD1. CDR1 LGHNA and CDR2 YSLEER come from the germline V gene. The CDR3 is 16 residues long. V shed 4 bases and J 4 bases; nucleotides not matched to a gene: 9. This CDR3 is CASSLQTGQLTGELFF. The CDR3, as DNA: TGCGCCAGCAGCCTACAAACGGGACAGCTCACCGGGGAGCTGTTTTTT.

The chain uses TRBV24-1 and TRBJ2-1, with D possibly TRBD2 on 6 matching bases. V gave up 4 bases and J gave up 6 bases, with 15 bases separating them. This CDR3 is built from 15 residues. Germline V lookup: CDR1 KGHDR, CDR2 SFDVKD. The CDR3 DNA is TGTGCCACCAGTGACCCCGGCCACGGGAGCAATGAGCAGTTCTTC. Translating gives CATSDPGHGSNEQFF.

The rearrangement joins TRBV6-5 to TRBJ1-2; D is perhaps TRBD1 (6 bases). Germline assignment: CDR1 MNHEY and CDR2 SVGAGI. Between the trimmed V and J ends, which lost 11 bases and 4 bases, there was a span of 23 bases. CDR3 length: 15 amino acids. CDR3 amino acids: CASQGQTLFSYGYTF. DNA of the CDR3: TGTGCCTCTCAGGGACAAACCTTATTCTCCTATGGCTACACCTTC.

The chain couples TRBV10-3 to TRBJ2-7; 14 nucleotides line up with TRBD2. CDR3 length: 17 amino acids. Per germline, CDR1 ENHRY and CDR2 SYGVKD. Unmatched junction bases numbered 6, after V lost 0 bases and J lost 5 bases. CDR3 sequence: CAISESTSGRAGNEQYF. CDR3 nucleotides: TGTGCCATCAGTGAGTCGACTAGCGGGAGGGCCGGCAACGAGCAGTACTTC.

The genes are TRBV30 and TRBJ2-7; D not certain. The V end was cut by 8 bases, the J end by 5 bases, with 13 bases between. This CDR3 has 11 amino acids. The V gene's germline CDR1 is GTSNPN and CDR2 SVGIG (reference sequence). The CDR3 DNA reads as TGTGCCGGTATTGAGGTCCACGAGCAGTACTTC. It specifies CAGIEVHEQYF.

The CDR3 region is CASSLAAGTSGSSYEQYF. CDR3 coding DNA: TGTGCCAGCAGCTTAGCTGCCGGGACTAGCGGGAGCTCCTACGAGCAGTACTTC. The rearrangement uses TRBV7-6 and TRBJ2-7, with 14 positions matching TRBD2. This CDR3 has 18 residues. The germline V gene encodes CDR1 SGHVS and CDR2 FNYEAQ. Unmatched junction bases numbered 4, after V lost 0 bases and J lost 0 bases.

V gene TRBV27 combines with J gene TRBJ2-2, with D perhaps matching TRBD2 (6 bases). The CDR3 contains 16 residues. Germline V gene data show CDR1 as MNHEY and CDR2 as SMNVEV (reference sequence). Trimming pared 1 base from V and 7 bases from J, leaving 16 bases between. The CDR3 sequence is CASSLLGGVRNGELFF. The CDR3 region has the DNA TGTGCCAGCAGTTTATTGGGGGGAGTACGGAACGGGGAGCTGTTTTTT.

The genes are TRBV5-6 and TRBJ1-4; D gene ambiguous. V was cut by 4 bases and J by 8 bases, with 12 bases left in between. CDR3 length: 13 residues. Germline CDR1 SGHDT, CDR2 YYEEEE. This chain's CDR3 is CASSQKPTEKLFF. CDR3 in DNA: TGTGCCAGCAGCCAAAAGCCTACCGAAAAACTGTTTTTT.

This clone was seen a few times. V and J are TRBV10-2 and TRBJ2-7; 10 nucleotides align to TRBD1. This CDR3 is 15 amino acids long. Looked up from germline, CDR1 is WSHSY and CDR2 is SAAADI. Germline trimming cut 7 bases from V and 2 bases from J; bases unmatched to any gene: 8. CDR3 region: CASKETGGSTYEQYF. As DNA, the CDR3 is TGCGCCAGCAAGGAGACAGGGGGCTCTACCTACGAGCAGTACTTC.

The chain is built from TRBV7-3 and TRBJ2-2, with 7 positions matching TRBD1. The junction had 4 bases not matched to a gene; V was cut back by 5 bases and J by 4 bases. CDR3 length: 14 amino acids. CDR1 and CDR2 from the germline V gene are SGHTA and FQGTGA. DNA of the CDR3: TGTGCCAGCAGCGGGGGACAGCCCACCGGGGAGCTGTTTTTT. Translating it yields CASSGGQPTGELFF.

V and J are TRBV28 and TRBJ2-1; TRBD2 agrees at 12 bases. CDR1 and CDR2 (germline): MDHEN, SYDVKM. The CDR3 totals 15 residues. Unmatched junction bases numbered 7, after V lost 5 bases and J lost 8 bases. Here the CDR3 reads CASSPTSGRTDEQFF. For the CDR3, the DNA is TGTGCCAGCAGTCCGACTAGCGGGAGAACCGATGAGCAGTTCTTC.

J is TRBJ2-1 and V is TRBV7-8, with 7 positions matching TRBD2. CDR1 is SGHVS, CDR2 FQNEAQ, per germline. The CDR3 loop spans 15 amino acids. V lost 5 bases, J lost 7 bases, and 11 bases stayed unmatched. The CDR3 DNA reads as TGTGCCAGCAGCGCCGTATGGCAGGGAGGGAATGAGCAGTTCTTC. Protein sequence: CASSAVWQGGNEQFF. The full variable domain, rest sourced from reference TRBV7-8 and TRBJ2-1, is GAGVSQSPRYKVAKRGQDVALRCDPISGHVSLFWYQQALGQGPEFLTYFQNEAQLDKSGLPSDRFFAERPEGSVSTLKIQRTQQEDSAVYLCASSAVWQGGNEQFFGPGTRLTVL.

This chain joins TRBV19 and TRBJ2-7; 14 nucleotides align to TRBD2. Trimming at V came to 6 bases and at J to 2 bases, leaving 6 bases not matched to a gene. Germline CDR1 is LNHDA and CDR2 is SQIVND (reference sequence). There are 16 residues in the CDR3. The CDR3 spells CASSPGLAGAPYEQYF. As DNA, the CDR3 is TGTGCCAGTAGCCCGGGACTAGCGGGAGCTCCCTACGAGCAGTACTTC.

The V gene is TRBV6-5, the J gene TRBJ2-7; 11 bases map to TRBD1. This CDR3 contains 15 residues. Germline V gene sequence: CDR1 MNHEY, CDR2 SVGAGI. Germline trimming cut 8 bases from V and 6 bases from J; bases unmatched to any gene: 12. CDR3 in DNA: TGTGCCAGCGAAAGAGGGGGACAGGGGGACAGCGAGCAGTACTTC. Translation gives CASERGGQGDSEQYF.